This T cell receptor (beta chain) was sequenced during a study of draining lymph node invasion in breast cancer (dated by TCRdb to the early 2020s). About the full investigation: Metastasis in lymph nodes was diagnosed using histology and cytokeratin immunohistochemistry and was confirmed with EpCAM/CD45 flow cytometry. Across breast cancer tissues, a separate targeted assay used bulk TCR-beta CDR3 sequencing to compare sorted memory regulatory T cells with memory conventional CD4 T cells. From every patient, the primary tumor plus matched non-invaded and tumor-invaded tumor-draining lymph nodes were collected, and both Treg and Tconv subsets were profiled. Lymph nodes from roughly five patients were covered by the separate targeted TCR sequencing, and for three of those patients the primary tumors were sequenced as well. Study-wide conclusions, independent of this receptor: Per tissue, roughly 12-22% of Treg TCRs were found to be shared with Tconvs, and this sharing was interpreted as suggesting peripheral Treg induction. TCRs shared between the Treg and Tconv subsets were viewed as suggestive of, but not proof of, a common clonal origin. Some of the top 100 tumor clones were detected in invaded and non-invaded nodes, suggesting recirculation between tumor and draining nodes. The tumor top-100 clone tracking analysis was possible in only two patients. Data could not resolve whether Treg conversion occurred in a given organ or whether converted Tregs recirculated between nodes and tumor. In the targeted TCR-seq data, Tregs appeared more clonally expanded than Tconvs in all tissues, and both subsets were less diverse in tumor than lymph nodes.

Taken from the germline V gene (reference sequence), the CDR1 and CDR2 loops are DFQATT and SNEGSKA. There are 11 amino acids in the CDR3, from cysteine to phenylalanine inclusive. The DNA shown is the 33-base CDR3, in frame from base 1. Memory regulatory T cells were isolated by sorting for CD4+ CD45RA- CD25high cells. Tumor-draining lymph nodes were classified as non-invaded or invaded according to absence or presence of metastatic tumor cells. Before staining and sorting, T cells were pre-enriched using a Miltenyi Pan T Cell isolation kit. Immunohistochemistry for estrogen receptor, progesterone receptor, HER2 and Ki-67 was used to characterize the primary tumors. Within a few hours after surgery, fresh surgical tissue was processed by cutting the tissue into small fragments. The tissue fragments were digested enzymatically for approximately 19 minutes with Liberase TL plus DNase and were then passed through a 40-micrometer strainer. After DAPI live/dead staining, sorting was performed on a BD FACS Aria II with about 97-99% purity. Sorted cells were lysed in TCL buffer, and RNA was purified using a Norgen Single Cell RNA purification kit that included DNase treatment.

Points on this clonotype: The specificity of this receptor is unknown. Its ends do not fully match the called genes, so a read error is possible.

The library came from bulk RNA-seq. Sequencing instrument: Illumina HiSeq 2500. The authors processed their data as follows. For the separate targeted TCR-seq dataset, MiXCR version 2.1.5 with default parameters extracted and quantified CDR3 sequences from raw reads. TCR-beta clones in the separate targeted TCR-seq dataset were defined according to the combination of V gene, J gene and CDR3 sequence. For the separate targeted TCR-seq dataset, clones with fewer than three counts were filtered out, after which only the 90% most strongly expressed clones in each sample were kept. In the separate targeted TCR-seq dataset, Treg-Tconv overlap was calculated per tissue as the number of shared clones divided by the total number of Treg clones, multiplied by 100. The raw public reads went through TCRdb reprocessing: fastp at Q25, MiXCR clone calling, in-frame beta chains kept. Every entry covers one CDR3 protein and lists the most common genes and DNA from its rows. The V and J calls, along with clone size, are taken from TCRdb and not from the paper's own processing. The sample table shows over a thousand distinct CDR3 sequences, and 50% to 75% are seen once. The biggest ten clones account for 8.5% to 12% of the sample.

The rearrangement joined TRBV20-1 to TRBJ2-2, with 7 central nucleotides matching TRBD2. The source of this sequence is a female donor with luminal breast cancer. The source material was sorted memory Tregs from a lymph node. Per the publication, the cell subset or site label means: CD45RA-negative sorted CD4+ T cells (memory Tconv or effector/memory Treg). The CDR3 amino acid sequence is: CSASTWGGLFF. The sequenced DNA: TGCAGTGCTAGTACCTGGGGGGGGCTGTTTTTT.